The source of this TCR beta chain is a study of control samples from healthy donors and cancer patients (TCRdb year 2020). To prepare the library, the immunoSEQ multiplex PCR assay was applied. Here the immuneACCESS table is served through TCRdb, limited to in-frame sequences with V and J called. Missing clones are a known gap in these copies; in checked studies unresolved V genes cover under half, and the rest lacks a known reason. This sample is represented by 50,000 to 75,000 clones; nearly 90% of them were singletons. The ten largest make up nearly 6% of the sample. Reading the germline V gene (reference sequence) gives CDR1 GTSNPN and CDR2 SVGIG. The CDR3 goes from the cysteine to the phenylalanine over 15 residues. This entry keeps only the CDR3 DNA: 45 bases, framed from base 1. V is shortened by 0 bases, J by 1 base, and the region joining them spans 12 bases. A remark on this clone: What antigen it recognizes has not been identified. Base quality data are lacking; no much larger clone is found one base away.

Recombination connected TRBV30 to TRBJ1-1, with the D gene too uncertain to name. Sequenced input: PBMCs. The clonotype was recovered from a man in his 60s with colorectal cancer. CDR3 loop: CAWSVLRAGNTEAFF. The nucleotide sequence reads as follows: TGTGCCTGGAGTGTACTAAGGGCGGGGAACACTGAAGCTTTCTTT.